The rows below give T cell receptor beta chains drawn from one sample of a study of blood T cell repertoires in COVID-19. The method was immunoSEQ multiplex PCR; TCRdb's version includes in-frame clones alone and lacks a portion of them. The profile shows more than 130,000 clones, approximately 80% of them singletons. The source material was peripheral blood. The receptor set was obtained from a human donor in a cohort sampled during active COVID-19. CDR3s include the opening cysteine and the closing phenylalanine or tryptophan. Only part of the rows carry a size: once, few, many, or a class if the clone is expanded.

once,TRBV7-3,CASSRGFRGLRSSYNEQFF
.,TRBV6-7,CASSYEAMGAGGQYF
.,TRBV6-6,CASSYQSNQPQHF
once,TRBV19,CASMLQGAMHQPQHF
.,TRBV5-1,CASSMTTGSGELFF
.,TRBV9,CASTGTALSGNTIYF
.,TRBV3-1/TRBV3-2,CASSPRTAENSPLHF
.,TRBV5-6,CASSGTGSSYNEQFF
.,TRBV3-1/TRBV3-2,CASSQDPQEETQYF
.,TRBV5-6,CASSLGGPSTDTQYF
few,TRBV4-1,CASSLRGFPGQPQHF
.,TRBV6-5,CASSYFIGEEAQYF
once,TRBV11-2,CASSVRYRDHDATNEKLFF
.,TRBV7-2,CASSFWEGEDTQYF
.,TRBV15,CATSRYGSTDTQYF
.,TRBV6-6,CASSYLDSTYGYTF
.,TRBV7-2,CASSSTFQGNGYTF
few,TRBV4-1,CASSGRTSGLDEQFF
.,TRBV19,CASSPGTTIVIMNTEAFF
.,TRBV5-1,CASSYDPLRGGTGELFF
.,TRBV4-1,CASSQRLHDQYNEQFF
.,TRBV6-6,CASTGDRSGNTIYF
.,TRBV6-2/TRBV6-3,CASSYLDRGRGQPQHF
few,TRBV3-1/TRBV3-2,CASSDGGSEAFF
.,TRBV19,CASSIDTTNEKLFF
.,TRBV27,CASSFPTPRSGYGYTF
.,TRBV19,CASSTGSGNTIYF
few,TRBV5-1,CASSLGLPRGNEQFF
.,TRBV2,CASSEASGVYGYTF
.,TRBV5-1,CASSGSLSSYNEQFF
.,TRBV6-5,CASSPGGAAVDTQYF
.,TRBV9,CASSVDAGGGKTYGYTF
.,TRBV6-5,CASSRERTYGYTF
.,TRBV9,CASSVAGGGIYEQYF
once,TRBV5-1,CASSLSGTVYEAFF
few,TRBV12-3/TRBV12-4,CASSSGVSYEQYF
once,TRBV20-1,CSGGQEETQYF
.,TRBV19,CARPGQAALYQIYEQYF
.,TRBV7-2,CASSLDFQGAPVYGYTF
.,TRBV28,CASSPYRGEQFF
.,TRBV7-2,CASSPPLEQSFEQYF
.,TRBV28,CASTDFTEAFF
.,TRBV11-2,CASSGYRGPGNTIYF
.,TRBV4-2,CASSQDLAPSGGLETQYF
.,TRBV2,CASRATATTSPSSKNIQYF
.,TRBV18,CASSPFWATNSNYGYTF